The clone carrying this T cell receptor (beta chain) was seen a few times. Its antigen is unknown. The data are from a study of read filtering for tumor transcriptome and immune sequencing. About the study: RNA-seq yielded only roughly 75 to 1,300 TCR reads, IR-seq about 3.5 to 11 million. Study conclusions and caveats: In IR-seq, single-read clonotypes were around four fifths of clonotypes but approximately 4% of reads. Correlation between methods rose after single-read clonotypes were removed.

Every patient had bone marrow sampled while the disease was active. From about 400 ng of RNA, a library with molecular barcoded alpha/delta and beta/gamma adaptors was made. TCRdb itself ran the reads through MiXCR, one entry per CDR3 protein. The sample holds about 57,000 distinct CDR3 sequences; 20% to 25% are singletons and the top ten take approximately 18%. The germline gives CDR1 SQVTM, CDR2 ANQGSEA. Trimming pared 4 bases from V and 6 bases from J, leaving 7 bases between. This CDR3 has 11 residues. The chain has TRBV29-1 and TRBJ2-1, with D uncertain. The specimen was a population of CD138-negative cells sorted from bone marrow. This sequence originates from a donor at least 40 years old with multiple myeloma. The CDR3 nucleotides read TGCAGCGTTGCTTCGGTCAATGAGCAGTTCTTC. This sequence encodes CSVASVNEQFF.